Shown below are 29 T cell receptor beta chains from a single sample sequenced in a study of post-analysis software for immune sequencing data. Study observations and caveats: The study found TRBV5-6, TRBV5-1 and TRBV20-1 among about five TRBV segments more frequent in patients than controls.

Libraries were made from TCR beta cDNA, and they carried unique molecular identifiers. TCRdb ran MiXCR on the PCR reads and lists one entry per CDR3 protein. The table includes about 200,000 distinct CDR3 sequences, 29% detected once. Their recognized antigens are unknown. Sample: blood. The origin of the receptors is a girl between 2 and 17 years old with multiple sclerosis.

This chain links TRBV5-1 with TRBJ1-1, with a weak D call TRBD1 (6 bases). The CDR3 runs to 17 residues. V was shortened by 0 bases and J by 0 bases, with 15 bases between the two germline ends. Germline CDR1 is SGHRS and CDR2 is YFSETQ. The CDR3 sequence is CASSLGGGGRLNTEAFF. The CDR3 DNA follows: TGCGCCAGCAGCTTGGGTGGAGGGGGGCGGTTGAACACTGAAGCTTTCTTT.

This clonotype showed up many times. The chain uses TRBV7-2 and TRBJ2-5; TRBD2 matches 9 bases. Per germline, CDR1 SGHTA and CDR2 FQGNSA. The CDR3 sequence is 14 residues long. Unmatched junction bases numbered 4, after V lost 3 bases and J lost 5 bases. CDR3 residues: CASSFSGSQETQYF. CDR3 sequence (DNA): TGTGCCAGCAGCTTTAGCGGGAGCCAGGAGACCCAGTACTTC. Combining the CDR3 with reference TRBV7-2 and TRBJ2-5 gives the whole variable domain GAGVSQSPSNKVTEKGKDVELRCDPISGHTALYWYRQSLGQGLEFLIYFQGNSAPDKSGLPSDRFSAERTGGSVSTLTIQRTQQEDSAVYLCASSFSGSQETQYFGPGTRLLVL.

V is TRBV7-9 and J is TRBJ2-1; no clear D. CDR3 size: 13 residues. V was clipped by 7 bases and J by 8 bases, with 15 bases between them. Germline CDR1 reads SEHNR; CDR2 reads FQNEAQ (reference sequence). The CDR3 nucleotides are TGTGCCAGCACCCAAATCGGTCCCGATGAGCAGTTCTTC. It is translated as CASTQIGPDEQFF.

In its sample, this clonotype was seen many times. The rearrangement uses TRBV12-3 or TRBV12-4 and TRBJ2-7; D gene ambiguous. CDR3 length: 12 amino acids. V was trimmed by 5 bases and J by 4 bases, leaving 9 bases between them. CDR3 sequence reads: CASSNRVYEQYF. Written as DNA, the CDR3 is TGTGCCAGCAGTAACAGAGTTTACGAGCAGTACTTC.

This clonotype appeared a few times. The chain carries TRBV4-1 and TRBJ2-1, with 8 bases aligning to TRBD2. V was pared by 4 bases and J by 5 bases, with 7 bases of the junction left unmatched. CDR1 is MGHRA, CDR2 YSYEKL, per germline. The CDR3 covers 15 residues. The CDR3 DNA reads TGCGCCAGCAGCCCGCTAGCGGGCCTTAACAATGAGCAGTTCTTC. Translated, it gives CASSPLAGLNNEQFF.

V usage is TRBV19 and J usage is TRBJ2-2; D not certain. Looked up from germline, CDR1 is LNHDA and CDR2 is SQIVND (reference sequence). The germline V and J ends were trimmed by 3 bases and 6 bases, with 20 bases remaining between them. This CDR3 contains 17 residues. CDR3 loop: CASSITRQPMLAGELFF. CDR3 nucleotide sequence: TGTGCCAGTAGTATTACCAGGCAGCCGATGTTGGCCGGGGAGCTGTTTTTT.

Details on this clonotype: A much more abundant neighbour one base away suggests this may be a read error. The CDR3 region has the DNA TGCGCCAGCAGCCCAACATGGGCAACCTACAATGAGCAGTACTTC. This sequence encodes CASSPTWATYNEQYF. The chain links TRBV5-1 to TRBJ2-1; D not resolved. The J call may be incorrect, as the DNA end agrees better with TRBJ2-7. There are 15 residues in the CDR3. CDR1 SGHRS and CDR2 YFSETQ come from the germline V gene.

This clonotype was observed at least ten times. The chain uses TRBV27 and TRBJ1-1, with D unresolved. Germline V gene sequence: CDR1 MNHEY, CDR2 SMNVEV (reference sequence). The V gene lost 10 bases and the J gene lost 3 bases, with 15 bases spanning the gap. CDR3 size: 13 residues. This CDR3 is CANSRKEDTEAFF. The CDR3 bases are TGTGCCAATTCCCGAAAGGAGGACACTGAAGCTTTCTTT.

V is TRBV20-1 and J is TRBJ1-2; D not resolved. This CDR3 contains 14 residues. V lost 2 bases and J lost 8, with 18 bases in between. Germline V gene sequence: CDR1 DFQATT, CDR2 SNEGSKA (reference sequence). In DNA, the CDR3 is TGCAGTGCTAGATTGCCCGCCCTTCCTGAAGGCTACACCTTC. This codes for CSARLPALPEGYTF.

On this clonotype itself: Given a much more abundant clone one base away, this may be a read error. This chain joins TRBV15 and TRBJ2-1, with 9 bases that match TRBD1. With V trimmed by 5 bases and J by 7 bases, 9 bases remained unmatched. This CDR3 has 15 amino acids. Germline CDR1 LNHNV, CDR2 YYDKDF (reference sequence). CDR3 amino acids: CATSGGDRARNEQFF. The CDR3 bases are TGTGCCACCAGCGGAGGGGACAGGGCACGGAATGAGCAGTTCTTC.

This CDR3 reads CASSFIGAGDRDTQYF. In DNA, the CDR3 is TGTGCCAGCAGTTTTATAGGGGCGGGAGATCGAGATACGCAGTATTTT. The chain joins TRBV12-3 or TRBV12-4 to TRBJ2-3; 7 bases map to TRBD2. V shed 3 bases, J shed 5 bases, and the junction held 11 bases outside the gene matches. The CDR3 has 16 amino acids.

This clonotype was counted between two and nine times. The rearrangement joins TRBV3-1 to TRBJ2-7; possibly TRBD1 for D (6 bases). Germline V CDR1 and CDR2: LGHDT, YNNKEL (reference sequence). The CDR3 spans 12 residues. Deletions cut 5 bases from V and 5 bases from J, with 10 bases between. For the CDR3, the DNA is TGTGCCAGCAGCAAAAACAGGGACGAGCAGTACTTC. Translating it yields CASSKNRDEQYF.

This clonotype was observed at least ten times. The V and J genes are TRBV9 and TRBJ1-2, with TRBD1 identical over 10 bases. The length of the CDR3 is 15 residues. Germline V gene sequence: CDR1 SGDLS, CDR2 YYNGEE. The V segment lost 1 base and the J segment 7 bases; nucleotides outside the gene matches: 7. CDR3 in amino acids: CASSVSRQGAVGYTF. The CDR3 DNA is TGTGCCAGCAGCGTATCTAGACAGGGGGCGGTTGGCTACACCTTC.

Remarks on this clonotype: A single base separates this from a much larger clone, so it may be a read error. This chain uses TRBV2 with TRBJ2-4; TRBD1 aligns across 10 bases. The tail of the sequence fits TRBJ2-7 better, so the J call may be wrong. This CDR3 has 16 amino acids. Looked up from germline, CDR1 is SNHLY and CDR2 is FYNNEI. CDR3 nucleotides: TGTGCCAGCGGGAGATTGGGGACAGGGGCCTCCTACGAGCAGTACTTC. Its protein is CASGRLGTGASYEQYF.

This chain links TRBV12-3 or TRBV12-4 with TRBJ1-1, with 8 positions matching TRBD1. This CDR3 is 15 amino acids long. With 5 bases clipped from V and 0 bases from J, the junction kept 5 bases outside the gene matches. The CDR3 coding sequence is TGTGCCAGCAGTCGAGCGGACAGGGTGAACACTGAAGCTTTCTTT. Amino acids: CASSRADRVNTEAFF.

This clonotype occurred many times. The chain couples TRBV29-1 to TRBJ1-2; 8 nucleotides align to TRBD1. Trimming took 3 bases from V and 4 from J; bases not matched to a gene: 4. Germline CDR1 SQVTM, CDR2 ANQGSEA. This CDR3 comprises 13 residues. The CDR3 loop reads CSVEGQAGYGYTF. The DNA for the CDR3 is TGCAGCGTTGAGGGACAGGCCGGCTATGGCTACACCTTC.

This chain's CDR3 is CATSRARWAGGGYTF. CDR3 nucleotides: TGTGCCACCAGCAGAGCGCGATGGGCCGGCGGAGGCTACACCTTC. The gene calls are TRBV15 and TRBJ1-2; D uncertain. Germline CDR1 and CDR2: LNHNV and YYDKDF (reference sequence). Trimming took off 1 base at V and 8 bases at J, with 17 bases between the two ends. There are 15 residues in the CDR3.

J is TRBJ2-2 and V is TRBV20-1; D gene ambiguous. The CDR3 totals 14 residues. V lost 0 bases to trimming and J lost 5 bases, with 10 bases between them. Germline V gene lookup returns CDR1 DFQATT and CDR2 SNEGSKA (reference sequence). DNA for the CDR3: TGCAGTGCTAGAGATCGAGAGGTGACCGGGGAGCTGTTTTTT. Protein: CSARDREVTGELFF.

This clonotype has a handful of counts. This chain connects TRBV7-2 to TRBJ1-1; 7 nucleotides line up with TRBD1. Trimming at V came to 0 bases and at J to 3 bases, leaving 7 bases not matched to a gene. This CDR3 is built from 16 residues. Germline V CDR1 and CDR2: SGHTA, FQGNSA. The CDR3 loop is CASSLAVRGLDTEAFF. The DNA for the CDR3 is TGTGCCAGCAGCTTAGCGGTAAGGGGGCTGGACACTGAAGCTTTCTTT.

This clonotype came up many times. The chain employs TRBV29-1 and TRBJ2-3; TRBD2 matches 8 bases. The germline V gene encodes CDR1 SQVTM and CDR2 ANQGSEA. Trimming removed 5 bases from V and 0 bases from J; junction bases left unmatched: 10. CDR3 length: 16 amino acids. DNA of the CDR3: TGCAGCGTTCCGGGGGGGATCCCATCTAGCACAGATACGCAGTATTTT. Its protein product is CSVPGGIPSSTDTQYF.

This clonotype has more than one count but fewer than ten. V usage is TRBV19 and J usage is TRBJ2-6; 8 nucleotides align to TRBD2. From germline, CDR1 is LNHDA and CDR2 SQIVND (reference sequence). There are 17 residues in the CDR3. The V segment lost 1 base and the J segment 0 bases; nucleotides outside the gene matches: 2. CDR3 residues: CASSIVAGSSGANVLTF. Written as DNA, the CDR3 is TGTGCCAGTAGTATAGTAGCGGGAAGCTCTGGGGCCAACGTCCTGACTTTC.

This chain joins TRBV5-1 and TRBJ2-7; tentatively, D is TRBD1 (6 bases). CDR3 size: 16 residues. CDR1 is SGHRS and CDR2 is YFSETQ in the germline V gene. Trimming took off 0 bases at V and 7 bases at J, with 20 bases between the two ends. The CDR3 reads CASSLGRDNRLNEQYF. For the CDR3, the DNA is TGCGCCAGCAGCTTGGGTAGGGACAACCGACTCAATGAGCAGTACTTC.

This clonotype showed up just once. This sequence joins TRBV30 and TRBJ2-5; TRBD1 matches at 8 bases. The CDR3 length is 14 residues. V was pared by 3 bases and J by 5 bases, with 8 bases of the junction left unmatched. CDR1 GTSNPN and CDR2 SVGIG come from the germline V gene (reference sequence). CDR3 region: CAWSAGQGGETQYF. The CDR3 DNA reads as TGTGCCTGGAGCGCAGGACAGGGAGGCGAGACCCAGTACTTC.

The chain joins TRBV2 to TRBJ2-1; TRBD2 might be the D (6 bases). Between the trimmed V and J ends, which lost 8 bases and 10 bases, there was a span of 9 bases. The germline gives CDR1 SNHLY, CDR2 FYNNEI. The CDR3 totals 10 residues. CDR3 amino acids: CASGGVEQFF. The CDR3 region has the DNA TGTGCCAGCGGAGGGGTAGAGCAGTTCTTC. The variable domain in full, completed from reference TRBV2 and TRBJ2-1, reads EPEVTQTPSHQVTQMGQEVILRCVPISNHLYFYWYRQILGQKVEFLVSFYNNEISEKSEIFDDQFSVERPDGSNFTLKIRSTKLEDSAMYFCASGGVEQFFGPGTRLTVL.

Ten or more counts support this clonotype. The J gene is TRBJ2-1, the V gene TRBV3-1; 12 bases agree with TRBD2. V lost 1 base, J lost 6 bases, and 13 bases stayed unmatched. The germline gives CDR1 LGHDT, CDR2 YNNKEL (reference sequence). This CDR3 comprises 19 residues. The CDR3 coding sequence is TGTGCCAGCAGCCAAGGTCCTAGCGGGAGGGCCCACCAGGGCAATGAGCAGTTCTTC. It translates to CASSQGPSGRAHQGNEQFF.

This clonotype has ten or more counts. The rearrangement uses TRBV2 and TRBJ2-7; weak D call: TRBD1 (5 bases). Deletions cut 0 bases from V and 5 bases from J, with 14 bases between. Germline V lookup: CDR1 SNHLY, CDR2 FYNNEI. This CDR3 contains 15 residues. For the CDR3, the DNA is TGTGCCAGCAGTGAAGCGGCAGGGATGCTCGACGAGCAGTACTTC. This sequence encodes CASSEAAGMLDEQYF.

This clonotype was seen many times. The CDR3 nucleotides read TGTGCCAGCAGTTATGGTCGCGGGGGCTTCCATGGCTACACCTTC. This gives the protein CASSYGRGGFHGYTF. The chain couples TRBV6-5 to TRBJ1-2, with a tentative D call TRBD1 (6 bases). The CDR3 covers 15 residues. Trimming took off 3 bases at V and 6 bases at J, with 17 bases between the two ends. The V gene's germline CDR1 is MNHEY and CDR2 SVGAGI.

This clonotype has ten or more counts. The J gene is TRBJ2-7, the V gene TRBV2; no clear D gene. CDR1 and CDR2 (germline): SNHLY, FYNNEI. This CDR3 is built from 11 residues. Deletions cut 6 bases from V and 3 bases from J, with 6 bases between. CDR3 in amino acids: CASSDFYEQYF. CDR3 nucleotide sequence: TGTGCCAGCAGCGACTTCTACGAGCAGTACTTC.

On this clonotype itself: One end of the junction is discordant with germline, which a read error may explain. The chain carries TRBV6-5 and TRBJ1-5; tentative D call: TRBD1 (5 bases). The germline CDR1 and CDR2 sequences are MNHEY and SVGAGI. The CDR3 runs to 16 residues. The CDR3 nucleotides read TGTGCCAGCAGTTACGGGGGGGGGAATAGCAATCGGCCCCAGCATTTT. Protein sequence: CASSYGGGNSNRPQHF.